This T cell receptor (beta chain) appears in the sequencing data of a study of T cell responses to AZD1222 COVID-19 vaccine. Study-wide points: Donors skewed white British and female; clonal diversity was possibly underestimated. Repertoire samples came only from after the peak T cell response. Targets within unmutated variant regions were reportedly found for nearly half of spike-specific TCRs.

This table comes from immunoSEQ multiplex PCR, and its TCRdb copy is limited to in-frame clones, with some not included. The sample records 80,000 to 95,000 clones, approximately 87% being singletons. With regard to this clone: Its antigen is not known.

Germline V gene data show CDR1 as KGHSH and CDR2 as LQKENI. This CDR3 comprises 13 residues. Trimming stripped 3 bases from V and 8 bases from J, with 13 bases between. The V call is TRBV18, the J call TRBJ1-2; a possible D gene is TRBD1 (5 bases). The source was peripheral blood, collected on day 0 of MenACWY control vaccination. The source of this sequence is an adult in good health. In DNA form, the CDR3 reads TGTGCCAGCTCACCCTCTGGGGACTCCGGCTACACCTTC. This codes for CASSPSGDSGYTF.